The 10 T cell receptor beta chains below come from one sample, sequenced in a study of blood T cell repertoires in COVID-19. TCRdb's copy holds only in-frame clones and misses some; the assay was immunoSEQ multiplex PCR. Among 200,000 to 250,000 clones listed, approximately 82% were seen once. Material for sequencing was peripheral blood. These TCRs come from an elderly woman with active or convalescent COVID-19.

This chain links TRBV3-1 (or the pseudogene TRBV3-2) with TRBJ1-3; 7 nucleotides line up with TRBD1. The germline V gene has CDR1 LGHDT and CDR2 YNNKEL (reference sequence). The junction had 2 bases not matched to a gene; V was cut back by 1 base and J by 2 bases. The CDR3 is 15 amino acids. CDR3 amino acids: CASSQGQGPGNTIYF. In DNA, the CDR3 is TGTGCCAGCAGCCAAGGACAGGGACCTGGAAACACCATATATTTT.

The gene calls are TRBV19 and TRBJ2-5; TRBD1 aligns across 8 bases. The CDR3 runs 16 residues. The J segment lost 2 bases and the V segment lost 3 bases, leaving 8 bases of the junction unmatched. Germline V gives CDR1 LNHDA, CDR2 SQIVND (reference sequence). CDR3 sequence reads: CASSILPGQAQETQYF. The CDR3 DNA reads TGTGCCAGTAGTATTCTCCCGGGACAGGCACAAGAGACCCAGTACTTC.

This chain uses TRBV29-1 with TRBJ2-1; 9 nucleotides align to TRBD1. V lost 8 bases and J lost 5; bases outside the gene matches: 4. Germline V gene sequence: CDR1 SQVTM, CDR2 ANQGSEA. The CDR3 runs to 12 residues. Here the CDR3 DNA reads TGCAGCACGGGACAGGGAAACAATGAGCAGTTCTTC. Encoded protein: CSTGQGNNEQFF.

The rearrangement uses TRBV10-3 and TRBJ1-1, with D uncertain. CDR3 length equals 13 residues. V lost 0 bases and J lost 5, with 7 bases in between. CDR1 ENHRY and CDR2 SYGVKD come from the germline V gene. This CDR3 reads CAISESERTEAFF. In DNA, the CDR3 is TGTGCCATCAGTGAGTCGGAGAGAACTGAAGCTTTCTTT.

The rearrangement uses TRBV7-8 and TRBJ1-2; no clear D gene. This CDR3 spans 17 amino acids. Germline V gives CDR1 SGHVS, CDR2 FQNEAQ. Between the trimmed V and J ends, which lost 0 bases and 3 bases, there was a span of 17 bases. The CDR3 DNA follows: TGTGCCAGCAGCTTAGCGGTGGCACCCCCCGTGGACTATGGCTACACCTTC. Translation: CASSLAVAPPVDYGYTF.

V gene TRBV19 combines with J gene TRBJ2-5; tentatively, D is TRBD1 (6 bases). The germline V gene has CDR1 LNHDA and CDR2 SQIVND (reference sequence). V was trimmed by 4 bases and J by 5 bases, leaving 11 bases between them. The CDR3 is 13 residues long. The CDR3 coding sequence is TGTGCCAGTAGTAGGACAGTTTTGGAGACCCAGTACTTC. Translating gives CASSRTVLETQYF.

This clone was counted once. V gene TRBV28 combines with J gene TRBJ1-5; D is perhaps TRBD1 (5 bases). In germline, CDR1 is MDHEN, CDR2 SYDVKM. The CDR3 extends over 17 amino acids. Trimming cost V 1 base and J 6 bases, with 19 bases left between them. CDR3 sequence: CASSLSNRGSWGQPQHF. CDR3 sequence (DNA): TGTGCCAGCAGTTTATCGAATAGGGGTAGTTGGGGTCAGCCCCAGCATTTT.

In its sample, this clone was seen once. The chain uses TRBV5-5 and TRBJ1-1; TRBD1 agrees at 7 bases. Germline V gives CDR1 SGHKS, CDR2 YYEKEE (reference sequence). This CDR3 is 14 amino acids long. V lost 0 bases to trimming and J lost 6 bases; unmatched junction nucleotides: 5. Here the CDR3 reads CASSLGTGTAEAFF. The CDR3, as DNA: TGTGCCAGCAGCTTGGGGACAGGAACTGCTGAAGCTTTCTTT.

The CDR3 region is CASSDRTSYEQYF. CDR3 DNA: TGTGCCAGCAGCGACAGGACCTCCTACGAGCAGTACTTC. The chain links TRBV6-5 to TRBJ2-7; the D gene is possibly TRBD1 (6 bases). V lost 6 bases and J 0 bases, leaving 9 bases between the germline ends. From germline, CDR1 is MNHEY and CDR2 SVGAGI. The CDR3 extends over 13 amino acids.

V and J are TRBV5-1 and TRBJ2-3; D is perhaps TRBD2 (6 bases). The CDR3 is 16 residues long. V lost 0 bases, J lost 2 bases, and 13 bases lay in between. The germline V gene encodes CDR1 SGHRS and CDR2 YFSETQ. CDR3 bases: TGCGCCAGCAGCTTGGCCCTAGCGAGCGACACAGATACGCAGTATTTT. Translated, it gives CASSLALASDTDTQYF. The full variable domain, rest sourced from reference TRBV5-1 and TRBJ2-3, is KAGVTQTPRYLIKTRGQQVTLSCSPISGHRSVSWYQQTPGQGLQFLFEYFSETQRNKGNFPGRFSGRQFSNSRSEMNVSTLELGDSALYLCASSLALASDTDTQYFGPGTRLTVL.